This T cell receptor beta chain was sequenced in a study of blood T cells in healthy people across ages. In its sample, this clonotype was seen a few times. Combining a sample-barcoded 5' primer with a J-beta primer mix, a second PCR ran for roughly 6 to 11 cycles. Each TCR beta cDNA got a 12-nucleotide random molecular identifier. TCRdb re-analysed the 5' RACE reads in MiXCR, keeping a single row per CDR3 protein. The table has about 1.7 million distinct CDR3 sequences, 28% seen once. No fewer than 7 million PBMCs went into each sample. Total RNA amounts of at least 6 micrograms were extracted per sample. In germline, CDR1 is ENHRY, CDR2 SYGVKD. The CDR3 totals 17 residues. V was shortened by 6 bases and J by 4 bases, with 23 bases between the two germline ends.

The chain recombines TRBV10-3 with TRBJ2-3; perhaps TRBD2 as D (6 bases). The source material was blood. The TCR was taken from a woman aged 25 to 39 in good health. CDR3 DNA: TGTGCCATCAGAGAAGCGGGTGCAGCCCCGGGGGCAGATACGCAGTATTTT. It codes for CAIREAGAAPGADTQYF.